The 22 T cell receptor beta chains listed next were all sequenced from one sample in a study of early T cells in non-severe SARS-CoV-2 infection. TCRdb ran MiXCR on the 5' RACE reads and lists one entry per CDR3 protein. This sample carries about 64,000 distinct CDR3 sequences, approximately 11% of them seen once, and the ten largest clones take about 2.7%. The sample here was whole blood, taken at baseline. These receptors were obtained from an adult who was a healthcare worker with PCR-confirmed SARS-CoV-2 infection or an uninfected control (not recorded which).

Worth noting for this clonotype: Germline and junction disagree at one end, which may indicate a read error. The chain recombines TRBV29-1 with TRBJ1-4; unclear D gene. CDR1 and CDR2 from the germline V gene are SQVTM and ANQGSEA. CDR3 length: 11 amino acids. CDR3 nucleotide sequence: TGCAGCGTTGCCTCAAATGAAAAGCTGTTTTTT. Protein sequence: CSVASNEKLFF.

At least ten counts were recorded for this clonotype. This chain links TRBV12-3 or TRBV12-4 with TRBJ2-2; D not certain. The CDR3 contains 11 residues. V lost 6 bases, J lost 7 bases, and 6 bases lay in between. For the CDR3, the DNA is TGTGCCAGCAGCCCCGACGGGGAGCTGTTTTTT. It codes for CASSPDGELFF.

The gene calls are TRBV6-5 and TRBJ1-1; D might be TRBD1 (6 bases). CDR3 length: 17 amino acids. The germline V gene has CDR1 MNHEY and CDR2 SVGAGI. Trimming shortened V by 6 bases and J by 1 base, and 21 bases separated the two germline ends. CDR3 bases: TGTGCCAGCAGGCCGCGTGACAGGCGACCTAAGAACACTGAAGCTTTCTTT. Protein product: CASRPRDRRPKNTEAFF.

The V gene is TRBV7-2, the J gene TRBJ2-3; D is ambiguous. Germline V gene lookup returns CDR1 SGHTA and CDR2 FQGNSA. V lost 1 base to trimming and J lost 1 base, with 9 bases between them. CDR3 length: 15 residues. CDR3 sequence (DNA): TGTGCCAGCAGCTTAGGTGATATCCGCACAGATACGCAGTATTTT. Encoded protein: CASSLGDIRTDTQYF.

This clonotype was counted ten times or more. In nucleotides, the CDR3 is TGTGCCAGCAGCTTAGCGTTGGTGTTAGAGACCCAGTACTTC. Protein product: CASSLALVLETQYF. This chain connects TRBV7-2 to TRBJ2-5; D not certain. CDR3 size: 14 residues. V gave up 0 bases and J gave up 4 bases, with 9 bases separating them. Germline CDR1 is SGHTA and CDR2 is FQGNSA. The entire variable domain, with the rest obtained from reference TRBV7-2 and TRBJ2-5, is as follows: GAGVSQSPSNKVTEKGKDVELRCDPISGHTALYWYRQSLGQGLEFLIYFQGNSAPDKSGLPSDRFSAERTGGSVSTLTIQRTQQEDSAVYLCASSLALVLETQYFGPGTRLLVL.

Ten or more counts support this clonotype. The chain is built from TRBV11-2 and TRBJ2-1; no clear D gene. V shed 1 base and J shed 4 bases, with 2 bases lying between them. The length of the CDR3 is 12 residues. Germline CDR1 reads SGHAT; CDR2 reads FQNNGV. CDR3 coding DNA: TGTGCCAGCAGCTTAGCATACAATGAGCAGTTCTTC. It is translated as CASSLAYNEQFF.

The rearrangement joins TRBV6-2 or TRBV6-3 to TRBJ2-3; D is unclear. V dropped 5 bases and J dropped 4 bases, with 13 bases sitting between them. This CDR3 has 14 residues. Germline CDR1 is MNHEY and CDR2 is SVGEGT. CDR3 DNA sequence: TGTGCCAGCAGTGACCCGCTGGGCGCAGATACGCAGTATTTT. It codes for CASSDPLGADTQYF.

This clonotype has a count of ten or more. V and J are TRBV2 and TRBJ2-5; TRBD2 aligns across 8 bases. The CDR3 is made up of 14 amino acids. CDR1 and CDR2 (germline): SNHLY, FYNNEI. V dropped 3 bases and J dropped 7; count of bases not matched to a gene: 7. CDR3 in amino acids: CASSEAGGLRTQYF. DNA of the CDR3: TGTGCCAGCAGTGAGGCGGGGGGCCTCAGGACCCAGTACTTC. The full variable domain, with the rest looked up from reference TRBV2 and TRBJ2-5, is EPEVTQTPSHQVTQMGQEVILRCVPISNHLYFYWYRQILGQKVEFLVSFYNNEISEKSEIFDDQFSVERPDGSNFTLKIRSTKLEDSAMYFCASSEAGGLRTQYFGPGTRLLVL.

The CDR3 protein is CAWTGLVYGYTF. CDR3 in DNA: TGTGCCTGGACGGGGCTAGTCTATGGCTACACCTTC. The gene calls are TRBV30 and TRBJ1-2, with D possibly matching TRBD1 (5 bases). Trimming shortened V by 4 bases and J by 4 bases, and 10 bases separated the two germline ends. Germline values: CDR1 GTSNPN, CDR2 SVGIG (reference sequence). The CDR3 runs to 12 residues. Full variable domain (remainder filled in from reference TRBV30 and TRBJ1-2): SQTIHQWPATLVQPVGSPLSLECTVEGTSNPNLYWYRQAAGRGLQLLFYSVGIGQISSEVPQNLSASRPQDRQFILSSKKLLLSDSGFYLCAWTGLVYGYTFGSGTRLTVV.

V gene TRBV5-5 combines with J gene TRBJ1-2; no clear D. The V end was cut by 0 bases, the J end by 1 base, with 10 bases between. CDR1 is SGHKS, CDR2 YYEKEE, per germline (reference sequence). The CDR3 spans 15 residues. This CDR3 is CASSLASLDNYGYTF. Here the CDR3 DNA reads TGTGCCAGCAGCTTGGCCTCCCTGGATAACTATGGCTACACCTTC.

A remark on this clonotype: One end of the junction varies from germline; a read error may be responsible. The rearrangement links TRBV14 to TRBJ2-3; TRBD2 matches 11 bases. The V gene's germline CDR1 is SGHDN and CDR2 FVKESK. The CDR3 covers 15 residues. The CDR3 DNA reads TGTGCCTGCAGCCTAGCGGGGGGTATTATGGATACGCAGTATTTT. It is translated as CACSLAGGIMDTQYF. The full variable domain, with the rest looked up from reference TRBV14 and TRBJ2-3, is EAGVTQFPSHSVIEKGQTVTLRCDPISGHDNLYWYRRVMGKEIKFLLHFVKESKQDESGMPNNRFLAERTGGTYSTLKVQPAELEDSGVYFCACSLAGGIMDTQYFGPGTRLTVL.

This clonotype has only a few counts. The chain links TRBV3-1 to TRBJ1-5; a weak D match, TRBD1 (5 bases). In germline, CDR1 is LGHDT, CDR2 YNNKEL (reference sequence). With 1 base removed from V and 4 bases from J, the gap between germline ends came to 8 bases. This CDR3 has 14 residues. CDR3 protein: CASSQGQRNQPQHF. CDR3 in DNA: TGTGCCAGCAGCCAAGGACAGAGAAATCAGCCCCAGCATTTT.

This sequence joins TRBV10-3 and TRBJ2-3, with D perhaps TRBD2 (6 bases). The CDR3 loop spans 11 amino acids. Germline CDR1 reads ENHRY; CDR2 reads SYGVKD. V was trimmed by 6 bases and J by 5 bases, leaving 6 bases between them. The CDR3 DNA follows: TGTGCCATCAGGGAGGGAGATACGCAGTATTTT. This gives the protein CAIREGDTQYF.

In its sample, this clonotype was seen many times. CDR3 bases: TGTGCCAGCTCACCACCGTTCCGGGGATCACCCCTCCACTTT. It encodes CASSPPFRGSPLHF. The rearrangement joins TRBV18 to TRBJ1-6; no firm D call. CDR3 length: 14 residues. V shed 0 bases and J shed 10 bases, with 10 bases lying between them. Germline V gene data show CDR1 as KGHSH and CDR2 as LQKENI. Full variable domain (rest looked up from reference TRBV18 and TRBJ1-6): NAGVMQNPRHLVRRRGQEARLRCSPMKGHSHVYWYRQLPEEGLKFMVYLQKENIIDESGMPKERFSAEFPKEGPSILRIQQVVRGDSAAYFCASSPPFRGSPLHFGNGTRLTVT.

V and J are TRBV10-1 and TRBJ2-7, with TRBD1 as a possible D gene (6 bases). Germline-derived CDR1 and CDR2 are WNHNN and SYGVQD (reference sequence). The ends were cut back, 6 bases at V and 3 bases at J, with 18 bases in the middle. CDR3 length equals 15 residues. CDR3 loop: CASREQGIAYYEQYF. As DNA, the CDR3 is TGCGCCAGCAGGGAACAGGGAATCGCCTACTACGAGCAGTACTTC.

The rearrangement joins TRBV30 to TRBJ2-3; D tentatively fits TRBD1 or TRBD2 (5 bases each). The CDR3 runs to 15 residues. In germline, CDR1 is GTSNPN, CDR2 SVGIG (reference sequence). The V and J ends lost 0 bases and 2 bases respectively, with 12 bases between them. CDR3 loop: CAWSVHWGNTDTQYF. The CDR3 region has the DNA TGTGCCTGGAGTGTACATTGGGGGAACACAGATACGCAGTATTTT.

The V and J genes are TRBV2 and TRBJ1-6, with no clear D. V lost 6 bases to trimming and J lost 7 bases, with 10 bases between them. Germline lookup yields CDR1 SNHLY and CDR2 FYNNEI. The CDR3 spans 13 residues. The CDR3 spells CASSPAENSPLHF. The DNA of the CDR3 is TGTGCCAGCAGCCCGGCAGAGAATTCACCCCTCCACTTT.

This clonotype was picked up one time. The rearrangement uses TRBV12-3 or TRBV12-4 and TRBJ2-3, with D unresolved. The CDR3 sequence is 13 residues long. V was shortened by 6 bases and J by 3 bases, with 10 bases between the two germline ends. Written as DNA, the CDR3 is TGTGCCAGCAGAGCTATGGGGACAGATACGCAGTATTTT. Protein: CASRAMGTDTQYF.

There are a few counts of this clonotype. V gene TRBV5-1 combines with J gene TRBJ1-1; the D gene is possibly TRBD1 (5 bases). CDR3 length: 12 residues. Germline loops: CDR1 SGHRS, CDR2 YFSETQ. Trimming took 3 bases from V and 3 from J, leaving 6 bases between them. This CDR3 reads CASSWDHTEAFF. CDR3 DNA: TGCGCCAGCAGCTGGGACCACACTGAAGCTTTCTTT.

This clonotype was recorded at least ten times. This chain uses TRBV7-2 with TRBJ2-7; 7 bases are a match to TRBD1. The germline V gene encodes CDR1 SGHTA and CDR2 FQGNSA. The CDR3 is 14 residues long. Trimming took 0 bases from V and 2 from J; bases not matched to a gene: 1. The CDR3 nucleotides read TGTGCCAGCAGCTTAGCACAGGGGCCCTACGAGCAGTACTTC. Translated: CASSLAQGPYEQYF.

This clonotype has only a few counts. V and J are TRBV10-3 and TRBJ2-2; D is perhaps TRBD2 (6 bases). In germline, CDR1 is ENHRY, CDR2 SYGVKD. V lost 4 bases to trimming and J lost 2 bases, with 14 bases between them. The CDR3 runs to 16 residues. The CDR3 DNA follows: TGTGCCATCAGTGGCCCTCCGGGACTTAACACCGGGGAGCTGTTTTTT. As protein: CAISGPPGLNTGELFF.

This clonotype appeared many times. The V gene is TRBV7-9, the J gene TRBJ1-5, with D possibly being TRBD1 (6 bases). Trimming cost V 1 base and J 7 bases, with 20 bases left between them. Per germline, CDR1 SEHNR and CDR2 FQNEAQ (reference sequence). This CDR3 has 17 residues. The CDR3 protein is CASSLGKTGRRYQPQHF. The CDR3 DNA reads as TGTGCCAGCAGCTTAGGGAAAACAGGGAGACGTTACCAGCCCCAGCATTTT.